This TCR beta chain was sequenced in a study of blood T cell repertoires in COVID-19. V lost 6 bases to trimming and J lost 9 bases, with 9 bases between them. Germline V gene data show CDR1 as SNHLY and CDR2 as FYNNEI. The CDR3 runs 12 residues. Data came from immunoSEQ multiplex PCR; TCRdb stores just in-frame clones and leaves some out. There are about 260,000 clones in the sample; about nine tenths occur only once, and about 10% lies in the top ten. The origin of this receptor is a man aged 40-55 years with active or convalescent COVID-19. The sample was peripheral blood. This rearrangement joins TRBV2 to TRBJ1-6, with unresolved D. CDR3 region: CASRYGPSPLHF. The CDR3 DNA follows: TGTGCCAGCAGGTATGGGCCTTCACCCCTCCACTTT. Variable domain in full (rest from reference TRBV2 and TRBJ1-6): EPEVTQTPSHQVTQMGQEVILRCVPISNHLYFYWYRQILGQKVEFLVSFYNNEISEKSEIFDDQFSVERPDGSNFTLKIRSTKLEDSAMYFCASRYGPSPLHFGNGTRLTVT.